This TCR beta chain was captured in a study of blood T cell repertoires in COVID-19 (dated by TCRdb to about 2020). Background on the whole study: The collaborator samples originated in the United States, Italy and Spain and spanned the acute and convalescent phases of COVID-19. The prospective study material was composed of cDNA or gDNA derived from T cells, B-cell-depleted T cells, or PBMCs. The samples were drawn from the first 160 participants of the ongoing ImmuneRACE study and from 1,254 subjects provided by 6 global collaborators. The repertoires were made available in a free public database intended to serve as a resource for research on the immune response to SARS-CoV-2. Where HLA class I and class II types were available, the types were taken from metadata supplied by the sample provider, not from assay-based typing. Sample metadata almost always included a de-identified subject ID, COVID-19 status, age in years and sex. Deeply sampled blood TCRbeta repertoires from subjects exposed to, actively infected with, or recovered from COVID-19 were included in the dataset.

Whole blood was collected in K2EDTA tubes by collaborating institutions according to the institutions' own protocols. For TCRbeta analysis, collaborator samples were shipped as frozen whole blood, as isolated PBMCs, or as DNA extracted from either sample type. The full study reports these points: The quantity of clinical and demographic metadata differed by source and by participant and was supplied without curation.

Spanning cysteine to phenylalanine, the CDR3 consists of 14 amino acids. The only DNA kept is the CDR3, 42 bases in frame from the first base. V lost 1 base and J lost 4 bases; the stretch between them is 10 bases long. The germline V gene yields LGHNA for CDR1 and YSLEER for CDR2. As concerns this clone: It has no known antigen specificity. The input lacks base qualities; no much larger clone sits a single base away.

The immunoSEQ Assay, a bias-controlled multiplex PCR, was used to amplify TCRbeta CDR3 regions from genomic DNA. The authors processed their data as follows. Nucleated cell counts per sample were estimated from amplification of reference gene primers within the assay. To quantify the absolute abundance of each unique TCRbeta CDR3 rearrangement, sequence reads were collapsed and filtered. For each sample, productive Simpson clonality was calculated as the square root of Simpson's diversity index over productive rearrangements. TCRdb mirrors the immuneACCESS table, restricted to in-frame sequences. Some clones are absent from its copies; in checked studies, under half trace to an unresolved V gene, and the reason for the others is unknown. The V and J calls and clone size are taken from that table; D and trimming were inferred from the DNA. The sample table records 150,000 or so clones; approximately 82% of these occur just once. Clones ranked in the top ten supply 20% to 25% of the sample.

The chain is made from TRBV4-3 and TRBJ1-1, with the D gene uncertain. The sequence came from a woman aged 80 or over with acute or convalescent COVID-19. What was sequenced was peripheral blood. The CDR3 region has the sequence CASSQVRGGTEAFF. The bases read TGCGCCAGCAGCCAAGTAAGAGGAGGCACTGAAGCTTTCTTT.